Following are 18 T cell receptor beta chains from one sample sequenced in a study of shared clonotypes between healthy human individuals. Measured with immunoSEQ multiplex PCR; TCRdb has only the in-frame clones, and not every one. The sample shows roughly 2.2 million clones, about nine tenths of them seen only once. The sample was naive CD4+ T cells from PBMCs. Sample subset: CD45RA+ positively selected. The origin of the receptors is a man aged 18 to 35 in good health. Some clones in this sample may be carry-over from other donors' samples.

The V gene is TRBV27, the J gene TRBJ2-7; D is possibly TRBD1 (5 bases). This CDR3 is 15 amino acids long. V was clipped by 8 bases and J by 3 bases, with 20 bases between them. The germline gives CDR1 MNHEY, CDR2 SMNVEV (reference sequence). The CDR3 DNA follows: TGTGCCAGCTCGAGAAGGGGTAAGGTTTTCTACGAGCAGTACTTC. It yields the protein CASSRRGKVFYEQYF.

A word on this clone: This specimen includes other DNA sequences encoding the same CDR3. The chain uses TRBV29-1 and TRBJ1-2; D unclear. The CDR3 has 11 residues. V was shortened by 4 bases and J by 2 bases, with 5 bases between the two germline ends. Germline lookup yields CDR1 SQVTM and CDR2 ANQGSEA. The CDR3 here is CSVGANYGYTF. DNA of the CDR3: TGCAGCGTTGGGGCGAACTATGGCTACACCTTC.

The V call is TRBV11-2, the J call TRBJ2-7; D might be TRBD2 (6 bases). The germline gives CDR1 SGHAT, CDR2 FQNNGV. V lost 1 base and J lost 6, with 10 bases in between. CDR3 length equals 13 residues. The CDR3 bases are TGTGCCAGCAGCTTAGCGCGGGATGGCGAGCAGTACTTC. Translation gives CASSLARDGEQYF.

In its sample, this clone was seen once. The chain has TRBV28 and TRBJ2-5, with a weak D call TRBD1 (6 bases). The CDR3 runs 16 residues. Trimming stripped 1 base from V and 0 bases from J, with 12 bases between. CDR1 MDHEN and CDR2 SYDVKM come from the germline V gene. This CDR3 reads CASSLFRGTYQETQYF. The CDR3 DNA reads as TGTGCCAGCAGTTTATTCAGGGGAACGTACCAAGAGACCCAGTACTTC.

The rearrangement joins TRBV28 to TRBJ1-5; D perhaps matches TRBD1 (6 bases). Germline CDR1 MDHEN, CDR2 SYDVKM. The CDR3 loop spans 18 amino acids. The ends were cut back, 3 bases at V and 5 bases at J, with 23 bases in the middle. CDR3 DNA sequence: TGTGCCAGCAGTTTTTTTTCCCCCCGGGGGGCGAGGTATCAGCCCCAGCATTTT. Amino acids: CASSFFSPRGARYQPQHF.

This chain uses TRBV5-1 with TRBJ2-1; TRBD2 agrees at 15 bases. Unmatched junction bases numbered 5, after V lost 6 bases and J lost 10 bases. Germline V gene data show CDR1 as SGHRS and CDR2 as YFSETQ. The CDR3 contains 14 residues. The DNA of the CDR3 is TGCGCCAGCACCCCCGGGACTAGCGGGAGGGAGCAGTTCTTC. It codes for CASTPGTSGREQFF.

The sample holds a few counts of this clone. The chain employs TRBV2 and TRBJ1-1; the D is unclear. The CDR3 spans 13 residues. The V and J ends lost 7 bases and 1 base respectively, with 10 bases between them. Germline-derived CDR1 and CDR2 are SNHLY and FYNNEI. The CDR3 reads CASTRGRNTEAFF. CDR3 DNA: TGTGCCAGCACTAGAGGGAGGAACACTGAAGCTTTCTTT.

V and J are TRBV5-1 and TRBJ2-6; 9 nucleotides match TRBD1. The CDR3 extends over 16 amino acids. In germline, CDR1 is SGHRS, CDR2 YFSETQ. V was pared by 5 bases and J by 1 base, with 4 bases of the junction left unmatched. As DNA, the CDR3 is TGCGCCAGCAGTGACAGGGGGATATCTGGGGCCAACGTCCTGACTTTC. It translates to CASSDRGISGANVLTF.

This clone was picked up a small number of times. The gene calls are TRBV19 and TRBJ1-5, with a possible D match to TRBD1 (6 bases). There are 15 residues in the CDR3. CDR1 and CDR2 from the germline V gene are LNHDA and SQIVND (reference sequence). Trimming shortened V by 5 bases and J by 0 bases, and 11 bases separated the two germline ends. CDR3: CASSPVDSSNQPQHF. Written as DNA, the CDR3 is TGTGCCAGTAGTCCTGTGGACAGTAGCAATCAGCCCCAGCATTTT.

The chain has TRBV28 and TRBJ2-7; TRBD2 matches at 9 bases. Germline V gene sequence: CDR1 MDHEN, CDR2 SYDVKM. The junction had 14 bases not matched to a gene; V was cut back by 4 bases and J by 4 bases. CDR3 length: 17 residues. CDR3 sequence reads: CASSYPLQAGGHYEQYF. The DNA of the CDR3 is TGTGCCAGCAGTTACCCTCTTCAAGCGGGAGGCCATTACGAGCAGTACTTC.

This chain joins TRBV6-5 and TRBJ1-1; 9 nucleotides align to TRBD1. The CDR3 spans 11 residues. CDR1 and CDR2 from the germline V gene are MNHEY and SVGAGI. V was pared by 6 bases and J by 10 bases, with 3 bases of the junction left unmatched. CDR3 amino acids: CASSTGGPAFF. In DNA form, the CDR3 reads TGTGCCAGCAGCACAGGGGGCCCAGCTTTCTTT.

The V gene is TRBV7-3, the J gene TRBJ2-3; TRBD2 aligns across 9 bases. V shed 1 base, J shed 0 bases, and the junction held 5 bases outside the gene matches. CDR1 and CDR2 (germline): SGHTA, FQGTGA. The CDR3 loop spans 17 amino acids. CDR3 DNA sequence: TGTGCCAGCAGCTTAAGGGCTAGCGGGACTAGCACAGATACGCAGTATTTT. Amino acids: CASSLRASGTSTDTQYF.

V gene TRBV5-6 combines with J gene TRBJ1-3; D remains ambiguous. The CDR3 runs to 16 residues. Per germline, CDR1 SGHDT and CDR2 YYEEEE. The ends were cut back, 4 bases at V and 6 bases at J, with 20 bases in the middle. The CDR3 protein is CASSKGLGEFSNTIYF. The CDR3 nucleotides are TGTGCCAGCAGCAAAGGGCTCGGGGAGTTCTCAAACACCATATATTTT.

The chain couples TRBV2 to TRBJ1-2, with D possibly being TRBD1 (6 bases). The CDR3 spans 13 residues. Between the trimmed V and J ends, which lost 3 bases and 3 bases, there was a span of 8 bases. CDR1 SNHLY and CDR2 FYNNEI come from the germline V gene. The CDR3 DNA sequence: TGTGCCAGCAGTGACGGGGGCTACTATGGCTACACCTTC. This sequence encodes CASSDGGYYGYTF.

The chain carries TRBV11-2 and TRBJ2-1; D tentatively reads TRBD1 or TRBD2 (5 bases each). The CDR3 runs 14 residues. Trimming left V 5 bases short and J 0 bases short, with 8 bases between. Germline V gene sequence: CDR1 SGHAT, CDR2 FQNNGV. CDR3 DNA sequence: TGTGCCAGCAGCCCAGGGAGCTCCTACAATGAGCAGTTCTTC. Its protein product is CASSPGSSYNEQFF.

V and J are TRBV28 and TRBJ1-2, with D hard to call. Germline V gene lookup returns CDR1 MDHEN and CDR2 SYDVKM. V lost 6 bases and J 4 bases, leaving 12 bases between the germline ends. The CDR3 is made up of 13 amino acids. CDR3 nucleotide sequence: TGTGCCAGCAGGGGTTCTGAGTTCTATGGCTACACCTTC. It encodes CASRGSEFYGYTF.

This chain connects TRBV4-3 to TRBJ2-3, with no clear D. Germline assignment: CDR1 LGHNA and CDR2 YSLEER. This CDR3 spans 16 amino acids. Trimming left V 0 bases short and J 0 bases short, with 10 bases between. The CDR3 region is CASSQEGGTSTDTQYF. The CDR3 DNA sequence: TGCGCCAGCAGCCAAGAGGGCGGTACTAGCACAGATACGCAGTATTTT.

J is TRBJ2-7 and V is TRBV5-1, with 9 bases lining up with TRBD2. The junction had 6 bases not matched to a gene; V was cut back by 4 bases and J by 1 base. The CDR3 has 15 residues. Germline values: CDR1 SGHRS, CDR2 YFSETQ. The CDR3 region is CASSHGLALSYEQYF. The CDR3 region has the DNA TGCGCCAGCAGCCACGGACTAGCGCTATCCTACGAGCAGTACTTC.